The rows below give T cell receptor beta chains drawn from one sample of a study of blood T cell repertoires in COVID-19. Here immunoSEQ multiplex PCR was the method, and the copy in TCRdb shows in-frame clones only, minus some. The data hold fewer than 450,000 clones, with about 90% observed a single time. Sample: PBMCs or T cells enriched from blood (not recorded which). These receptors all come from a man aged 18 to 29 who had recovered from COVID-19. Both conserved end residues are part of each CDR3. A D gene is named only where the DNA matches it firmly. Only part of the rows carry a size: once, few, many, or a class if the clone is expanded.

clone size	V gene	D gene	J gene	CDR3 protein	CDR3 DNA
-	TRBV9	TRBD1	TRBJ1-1	CASSAGQGSNTEAFF	TGTGCCAGCAGCGCCGGACAGGGGTCCAACACTGAAGCTTTCTTT
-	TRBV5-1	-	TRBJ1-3	CASRGTSDTIYF	TGCGCCAGCAGGGGCACTTCTGACACCATATATTTT
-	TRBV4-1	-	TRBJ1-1	CASSQEGGFEAFF	TGCGCCAGCAGCCAAGAGGGGGGATTTGAAGCTTTCTTT
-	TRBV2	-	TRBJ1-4	CASSLQGQINEKLFF	TGTGCCAGCAGTTTACAGGGCCAGATTAATGAAAAACTGTTTTTT
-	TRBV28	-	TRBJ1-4	CASRQNEKLFF	TGTGCCAGCAGACAAAATGAAAAACTGTTTTTT
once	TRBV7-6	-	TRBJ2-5	CASSLVLAGRGPKETQYF	TGTGCCAGCAGCTTAGTTCTGGCGGGCCGGGGTCCTAAAGAGACCCAGTACTTC
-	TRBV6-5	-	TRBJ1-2	CAALRGNYGYTF	TGTGCCGCCCTGAGGGGGAACTATGGCTACACCTTC
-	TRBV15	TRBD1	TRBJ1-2	CATSRDRGTAYGYTF	TGTGCCACCAGCAGAGATCGCGGGACAGCCTATGGCTACACCTTC
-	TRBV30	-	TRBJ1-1	CAWNQESTEAFF	TGTGCCTGGAATCAGGAATCCACTGAAGCTTTCTTT
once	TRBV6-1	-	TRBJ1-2	CASSEVQGSWYGYTF	TGTGCCAGCAGTGAAGTTCAGGGTTCATGGTATGGCTACACCTTC
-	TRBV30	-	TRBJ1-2	CAWTHPAPGNTF	TGTGCCTGGACTCATCCCGCCCCGGGGAACACCTTC
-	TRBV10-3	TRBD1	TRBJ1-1	CAIGTGKNTEAFF	TGTGCCATTGGGACAGGAAAGAACACTGAAGCTTTCTTT
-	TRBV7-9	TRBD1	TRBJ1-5	CASSQGTGAYSNQPQHF	TGTGCCAGCAGCCAGGGGACAGGGGCATATAGCAATCAGCCCCAGCATTTT
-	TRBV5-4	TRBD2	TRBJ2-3	CASSRPTSGGTDTQYF	TGTGCCAGCAGCCGGCCCACTAGCGGGGGCACAGATACGCAGTATTTT
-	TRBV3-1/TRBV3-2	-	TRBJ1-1	CASQVGQNTEAFF	TGTGCCAGCCAGGTAGGACAGAACACTGAAGCTTTCTTT
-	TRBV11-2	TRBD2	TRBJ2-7	CASGVTSGTYEQYF	TGTGCCAGTGGGGTGACTAGCGGGACGTACGAGCAGTACTTC
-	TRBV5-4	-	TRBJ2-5	CASSSAGVATQYF	TGTGCCAGCAGCTCGGCAGGGGTGGCGACCCAGTACTTC
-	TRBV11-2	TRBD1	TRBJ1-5	CASSLQGANQPQHF	TGTGCCAGCAGCTTACAGGGGGCGAATCAGCCCCAGCATTTT
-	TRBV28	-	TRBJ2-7	CASRLALTYEQYF	TGTGCCAGCAGGCTAGCGTTAACCTACGAGCAGTACTTC
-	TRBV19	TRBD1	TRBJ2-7	CATALTSGGEQYF	TGTGCCACCGCGCTGACTTCAGGGGGCGAGCAGTACTTC
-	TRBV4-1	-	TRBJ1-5	CASSQDGGIGNQPQHF	TGCGCCAGCAGCCAAGATGGGGGCATAGGGAATCAGCCCCAGCATTTT
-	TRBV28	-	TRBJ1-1	CASSFRGINTEAFF	TGTGCCAGCAGTTTTCGGGGAATTAACACTGAAGCTTTCTTT
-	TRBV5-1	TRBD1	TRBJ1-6	CASSSTGGGYNSPLHF	TGCGCCAGCAGCTCAACAGGGGGTGGCTATAATTCACCCCTCCACTTT
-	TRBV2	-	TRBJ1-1	CASSERRLNTEAFF	TGTGCCAGCAGTGAGAGGCGGCTGAACACTGAAGCTTTCTTT
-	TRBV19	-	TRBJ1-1	CASSIGGGSGAFF	TGTGCCAGTAGTATAGGAGGAGGGAGTGGCGCTTTCTTT
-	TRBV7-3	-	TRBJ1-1	CASSPPPTGLNTEAFF	TGTGCCAGCAGCCCTCCCCCCACAGGGCTGAACACTGAAGCTTTCTTT
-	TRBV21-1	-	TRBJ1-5	CASSGTGGGYSNQPQHF	TGTGCCAGCTCCGGGACAGGGGGAGGCTATAGCAATCAGCCCCAGCATTTT
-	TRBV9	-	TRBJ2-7	CASSVAATSLEQYF	TGTGCCAGCAGCGTTGCGGCTACCTCGCTGGAGCAGTACTTC
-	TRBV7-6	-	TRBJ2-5	CASSLARTETQYF	TGTGCCAGCAGCTTAGCCAGAACAGAGACCCAGTACTTC
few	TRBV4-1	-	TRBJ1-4	CASSLTNFEKLFF	TGCGCCAGCAGCCTTACGAACTTTGAAAAACTGTTTTTT
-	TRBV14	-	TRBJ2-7	CASSLRYSVYEQYF	TGTGCCAGCAGCCTACGCTATAGCGTTTACGAGCAGTACTTC
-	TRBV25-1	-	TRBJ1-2	CASSERTASYGYTF	TGTGCCAGCAGTGAAAGGACAGCCAGCTATGGCTACACCTTC
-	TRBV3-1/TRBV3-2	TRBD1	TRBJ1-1	CASSQPGGRETFF	TGTGCCAGCAGCCAACCAGGGGGCCGTGAGACTTTCTTT
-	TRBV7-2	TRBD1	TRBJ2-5	CASSVGTGVVETQYF	TGTGCCAGCAGCGTAGGGACAGGGGTAGTGGAGACCCAGTACTTC
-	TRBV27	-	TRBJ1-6	CASQGGSPLHF	TGTGCCAGCCAGGGTGGTTCACCCCTCCACTTT
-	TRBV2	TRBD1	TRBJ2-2	CASSVSGTGVGGELFF	TGTGCCAGCAGTGTCTCCGGGACAGGGGTTGGCGGGGAGCTGTTTTTT
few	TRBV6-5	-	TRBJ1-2	CASRPNRDYGYTF	TGTGCCAGCAGACCCAACAGGGACTATGGCTACACCTTC
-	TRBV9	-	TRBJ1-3	CASSVGGGSGNTIYF	TGTGCCAGCAGCGTAGGAGGGGGCTCTGGAAACACCATATATTTT
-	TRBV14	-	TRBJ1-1	CASSQEYPRGLSTEAFF	TGTGCCAGCAGCCAAGAGTACCCCCGGGGTTTAAGCACTGAAGCTTTCTTT
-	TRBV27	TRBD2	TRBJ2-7	CAASTSPVYEQYF	TGTGCCGCCTCGACTAGCCCCGTCTACGAGCAGTACTTC
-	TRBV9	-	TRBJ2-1	CASSVAGTRNNEQFF	TGTGCCAGCAGCGTCGCGGGCACGAGAAACAATGAGCAGTTCTTC
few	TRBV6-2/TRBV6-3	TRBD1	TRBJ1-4	CASSPRDRGYYNEKLFF	TGTGCCAGCAGTCCCCGGGACAGGGGATATTATAATGAAAAACTGTTTTTT
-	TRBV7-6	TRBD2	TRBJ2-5	CASSGGRREETQYF	TGTGCCAGCAGCGGCGGGAGGAGAGAAGAGACCCAGTACTTC
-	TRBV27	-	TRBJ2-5	CASSPGDPQETQYF	TGTGCCAGCAGTCCAGGGGACCCCCAAGAGACCCAGTACTTC
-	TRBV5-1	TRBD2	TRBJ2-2	CASHTASGNTGELFF	TGCGCCAGTCACACGGCTAGCGGGAACACCGGGGAGCTGTTTTTT
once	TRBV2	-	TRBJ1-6	CASSIEQGLRKYGSPLHF	TGTGCCAGCAGTATCGAACAGGGTCTCCGTAAATACGGTTCACCCCTCCACTTT
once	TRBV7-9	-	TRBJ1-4	CASSLARWEKLFF	TGTGCCAGCAGCTTAGCGCGGTGGGAAAAACTGTTTTTT
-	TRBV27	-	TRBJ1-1	CASSLFQNTEAFF	TGTGCCAGCAGTTTATTCCAGAACACTGAAGCTTTCTTT
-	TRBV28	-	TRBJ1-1	CASSPRQYRGDTEAFF	TGTGCCAGCAGTCCTAGACAGTACCGGGGGGACACTGAAGCTTTCTTT
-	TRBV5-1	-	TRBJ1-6	CASSRDRVNSPLHF	TGCGCCAGCAGCCGCGACCGGGTAAATTCACCCCTCCACTTT
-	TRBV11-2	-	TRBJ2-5	CASSPPPRETQYF	TGTGCCAGCAGCCCCCCTCCCCGAGAGACCCAGTACTTC
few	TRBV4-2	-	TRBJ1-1	CASSGRGGEAFF	TGTGCCAGCAGCGGGCGGGGTGGTGAAGCTTTCTTT
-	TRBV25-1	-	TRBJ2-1	CASDRPGVFYNEQFF	TGTGCCAGCGACCGACCGGGGGTCTTCTACAATGAGCAGTTCTTC
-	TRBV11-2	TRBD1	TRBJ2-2	CASSPDRATGELFF	TGTGCCAGCAGCCCCGACAGGGCGACCGGGGAGCTGTTTTTT
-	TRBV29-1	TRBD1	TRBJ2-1	CSTGKGQGFGEQFF	TGCAGCACCGGTAAGGGACAGGGTTTTGGTGAGCAGTTCTTC